This TCR beta chain was identified during a study of post-analysis software for immune sequencing data. Unique molecular identifiers tagged the TCR beta cDNA libraries. A single record per CDR3 protein comes from TCRdb applying MiXCR to the PCR reads. The sample has 250,000 to 300,000 distinct CDR3 sequences; just over 35% are singletons. This clonotype originated in a girl between 5 and 17 years old with multiple sclerosis. The sequenced sample consisted of blood.

The CDR3 here is CASSTRTDYGYTF. In DNA form, the CDR3 reads TGTGCCAGCAGCACTAGGACAGACTATGGCTACACCTTC. This sequence joins TRBV7-2 and TRBJ1-2; D is possibly TRBD1 (6 bases). Trimming stripped 5 bases from V and 3 bases from J, with 10 bases between. The germline V gene has CDR1 SGHTA and CDR2 FQGNSA. CDR3 length equals 13 residues.